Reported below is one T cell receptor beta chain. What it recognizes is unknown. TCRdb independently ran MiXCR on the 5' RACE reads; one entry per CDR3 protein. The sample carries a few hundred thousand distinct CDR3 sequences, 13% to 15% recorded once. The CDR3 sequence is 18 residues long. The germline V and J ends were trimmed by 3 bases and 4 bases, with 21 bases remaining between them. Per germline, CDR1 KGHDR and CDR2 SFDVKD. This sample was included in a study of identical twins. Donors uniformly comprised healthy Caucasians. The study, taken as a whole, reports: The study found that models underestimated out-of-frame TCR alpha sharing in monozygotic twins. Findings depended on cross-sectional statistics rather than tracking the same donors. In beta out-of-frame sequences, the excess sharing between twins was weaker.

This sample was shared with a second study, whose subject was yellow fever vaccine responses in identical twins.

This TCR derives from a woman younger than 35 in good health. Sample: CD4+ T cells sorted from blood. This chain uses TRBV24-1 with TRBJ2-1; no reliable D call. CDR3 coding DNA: TGTGCCACCAGTGATACGTTTCCGGGCGGTTACCTATACAATGAGCAGTTCTTC. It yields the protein CATSDTFPGGYLYNEQFF.